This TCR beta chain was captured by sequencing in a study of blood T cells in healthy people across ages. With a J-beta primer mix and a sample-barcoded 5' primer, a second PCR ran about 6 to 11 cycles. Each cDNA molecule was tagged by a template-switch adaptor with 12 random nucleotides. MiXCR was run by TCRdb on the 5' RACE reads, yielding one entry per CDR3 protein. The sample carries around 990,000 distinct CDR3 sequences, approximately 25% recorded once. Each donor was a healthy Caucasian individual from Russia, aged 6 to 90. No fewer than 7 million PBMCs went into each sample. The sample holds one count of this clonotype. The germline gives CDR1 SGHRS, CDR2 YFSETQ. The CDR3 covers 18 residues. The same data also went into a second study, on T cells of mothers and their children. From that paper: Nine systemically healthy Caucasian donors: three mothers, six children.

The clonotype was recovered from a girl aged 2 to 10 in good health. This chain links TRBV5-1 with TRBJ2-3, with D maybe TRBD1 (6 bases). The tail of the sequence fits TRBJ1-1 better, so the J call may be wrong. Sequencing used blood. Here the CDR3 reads CASSSGWGGSGTNTEAFF. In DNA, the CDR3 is TGCGCCAGCAGCTCGGGGTGGGGGGGCTCAGGTACGAACACTGAAGCTTTCTTT.